These 6 T cell receptor beta chains share one sample of origin, sequenced in a study of chemoradiotherapy in HPV16-positive cancers. TCRdb's table, derived via immunoSEQ multiplex PCR, lists solely in-frame clones and lacks some. The sample carries some 34,000 clones, 92% recorded once. The specimen comprised blood, sampled from a patient who underwent chemoradiotherapy. These receptors were collected from a human donor with HPV-associated anogenital cancer.

The chain is built from TRBV11-2 and TRBJ2-5; D is ambiguous. V was cut by 0 bases and J by 4 bases, with 3 bases left in between. The CDR3 runs 12 residues. Germline V gene data show CDR1 as SGHAT and CDR2 as FQNNGV. CDR3 coding DNA: TGTGCCAGCAGCTTAGAGGGAGAGACCCAGTACTTC. This encodes CASSLEGETQYF.

This clone was seen just once. V and J are TRBV9 and TRBJ2-2, with 8 positions matching TRBD2. CDR3 size: 14 residues. V shed 1 base, J shed 6 bases, and the junction held 2 bases outside the gene matches. Per the germline V gene, CDR1 is SGDLS and CDR2 is YYNGEE. The CDR3 reads CASSVQRGPGELFF. CDR3 bases: TGTGCCAGCAGCGTACAGCGGGGGCCCGGGGAGCTGTTTTTT.

The chain links TRBV15 to TRBJ2-6; 9 bases map to TRBD1. Germline V lookup: CDR1 LNHNV, CDR2 YYDKDF (reference sequence). V lost 3 bases and J lost 4; bases outside the gene matches: 16. The CDR3 extends over 20 amino acids. The CDR3 DNA is TGTGCCACCAGCAGGCCCCTTCACAGGGGGCTAGTCCCCGGGGCCAACGTCCTGACTTTC. As protein: CATSRPLHRGLVPGANVLTF.

The chain carries TRBV5-6 and TRBJ2-6; D remains ambiguous. V lost 4 bases and J 1 base, leaving 9 bases between the germline ends. Germline CDR1 and CDR2: SGHDT and YYEEEE. This CDR3 contains 15 residues. CDR3: CASSKRRSGANVLTF. The DNA of the CDR3 is TGTGCCAGCAGCAAGCGAAGATCTGGGGCCAACGTCCTGACTTTC.

This chain joins TRBV9 and TRBJ1-6; D not certain. Germline lookup yields CDR1 SGDLS and CDR2 YYNGEE. V was clipped by 0 bases and J by 7 bases, with 8 bases between them. The CDR3 totals 14 residues. The CDR3 coding sequence is TGTGCCAGCAGCGTAGCCGAGGAAAATTCACCCCTCCACTTT. Translating gives CASSVAEENSPLHF.

The rearrangement uses TRBV30 and TRBJ2-5; possibly TRBD2 for D (5 bases). This CDR3 region has 15 residues. In germline, CDR1 is GTSNPN, CDR2 SVGIG (reference sequence). The ends were cut back, 3 bases at V and 4 bases at J, with 18 bases in the middle. In DNA form, the CDR3 reads TGTGCCTGGAGCCTTGGGAACGGGGTCGGAGAGACCCAGTACTTC. This sequence encodes CAWSLGNGVGETQYF.